This record covers a single T cell receptor beta chain. Measured with immunoSEQ multiplex PCR; TCRdb has only the in-frame clones, and not every one. The top ten hold about 7.4% of the sample, which has about 80,000 clones, about 85% seen once. This record belongs to a study of PD-L1 blockade in urothelial cancer. Specified time point: pretreatment peripheral blood. The CDR3 totals 15 residues. Germline trimming cut 2 bases from V and 7 bases from J; bases unmatched to any gene: 6. Germline V lookup: CDR1 SGDLS, CDR2 YYNGEE. This clonotype was obtained from a man in his forties with urothelial cancer. The chain links TRBV9 to TRBJ1-4, with TRBD1 matching 9 bases. Specimen: PBMCs, collected around atezolizumab (anti-PD-L1) treatment. The CDR3 DNA is TGTGCCAGCAGCGTCGCCGGGACAGGGAGTGAAAAACTGTTTTTT. Its protein product is CASSVAGTGSEKLFF.